This TCR beta chain was sequenced for a study of T cells in narcolepsy. Study-level background: Healthy controls were enrolled alongside patients with narcolepsy type 1 or type 2.

Sequencing was performed with immunoSEQ multiplex PCR; in TCRdb, only in-frame clones are kept and a portion is missing. The sample includes approximately 30,000 clones, roughly 86% of them seen just once. Overall study results and limits: Blood of same and different patients, but not healthy controls, reportedly held recurring autoreactive clonotypes. Same-patient CSF and blood CD4+ T cell clonotypes included HCRT-specific and TRIB2-specific autoreactive ones. Autoreactive clone sequences were missing from some blood memory CD4+ repertoires.

This clone was seen a few times. Its specificity is unknown. The V end was cut by 6 bases, the J end by 2 bases, with 13 bases between. Germline V lookup: CDR1 MNHEY, CDR2 SVGAGI. The CDR3 loop spans 14 amino acids. This clonotype was obtained from a human donor with narcolepsy. Material for sequencing was CD45RA- memory CD4+ T cells from PBMCs. V gene TRBV6-5 combines with J gene TRBJ1-1; possible D gene TRBD1, 6 bases. CDR3 region: CASSLQGRNTEAFF. Written as DNA, the CDR3 is TGTGCCAGCAGCCTACAGGGCCGCAACACTGAAGCTTTCTTT.